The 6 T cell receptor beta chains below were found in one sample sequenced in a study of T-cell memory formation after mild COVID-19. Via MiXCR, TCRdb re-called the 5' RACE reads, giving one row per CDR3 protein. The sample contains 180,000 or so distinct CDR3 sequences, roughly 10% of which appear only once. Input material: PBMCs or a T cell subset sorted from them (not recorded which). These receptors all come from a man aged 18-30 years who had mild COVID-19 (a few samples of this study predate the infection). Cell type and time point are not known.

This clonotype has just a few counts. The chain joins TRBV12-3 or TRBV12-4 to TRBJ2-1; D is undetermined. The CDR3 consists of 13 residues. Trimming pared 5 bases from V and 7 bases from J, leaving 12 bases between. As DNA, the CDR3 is TGTGCCAGCAGTCCGTCTACGGCGAATGAGCAGTTCTTC. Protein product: CASSPSTANEQFF.

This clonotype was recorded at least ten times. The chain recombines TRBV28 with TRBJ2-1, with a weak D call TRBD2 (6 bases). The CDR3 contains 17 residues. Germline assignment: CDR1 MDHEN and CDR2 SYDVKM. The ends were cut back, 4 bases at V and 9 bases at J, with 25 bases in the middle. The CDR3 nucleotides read TGTGCCAGCAGTTCCCCCCCGGGACTCCTTCCTGAGGGTGAGCAGTTCTTC. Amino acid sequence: CASSSPPGLLPEGEQFF.

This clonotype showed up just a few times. For the CDR3, the DNA is TGCAGTGCTAGAGGACCGAGCGGGGGAACCTACGAGCAGTACTTC. Protein product: CSARGPSGGTYEQYF. This rearrangement joins TRBV20-1 to TRBJ2-7; 8 nucleotides match TRBD2. Germline V lookup: CDR1 DFQATT, CDR2 SNEGSKA (reference sequence). The CDR3 spans 15 residues. V lost 1 base to trimming and J lost 2 bases; unmatched junction nucleotides: 7.

CDR3 residues: CASSRRGGATNEKLFF. The CDR3 bases are TGTGCCAGCAGCCGGCGAGGGGGGGCAACTAATGAAAAACTGTTTTTT. The gene calls are TRBV7-9 and TRBJ1-4, with TRBD1 as a possible D gene (6 bases). CDR1 SEHNR and CDR2 FQNEAQ come from the germline V gene (reference sequence). Trimming removed 5 bases from V and 0 bases from J, with 13 bases in between. The CDR3 runs to 16 residues.

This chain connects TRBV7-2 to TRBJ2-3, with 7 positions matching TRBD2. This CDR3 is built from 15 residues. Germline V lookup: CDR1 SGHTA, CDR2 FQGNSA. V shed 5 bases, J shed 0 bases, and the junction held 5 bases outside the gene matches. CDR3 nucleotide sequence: TGTGCCAGCAGCCGACAAGCGGGGAGCACAGATACGCAGTATTTT. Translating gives CASSRQAGSTDTQYF.

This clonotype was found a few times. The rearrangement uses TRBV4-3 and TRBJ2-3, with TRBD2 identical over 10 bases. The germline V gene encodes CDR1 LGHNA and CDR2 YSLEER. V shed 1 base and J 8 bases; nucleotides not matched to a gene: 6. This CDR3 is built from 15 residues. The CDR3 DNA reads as TGCGCCAGCAGCCAAGTGTCTAGCGGGGGTGCTACGCAGTATTTT. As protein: CASSQVSSGGATQYF.